This paragraph reports one T cell receptor (beta chain). In the source study's methods: Cell counts per sample came from amplifying reference gene primers. Measured with immunoSEQ multiplex PCR; TCRdb has only the in-frame clones, and not every one. Clone size and the V and J calls come from that table; the DNA yielded D and trimming. In the table there are 85,000 to 100,000 clones, 88% of which are singletons. The germline gives CDR1 KGHDR, CDR2 SFDVKD. J lost 2 bases, V lost 5 bases, and 13 bases had no gene match. This CDR3 region has 17 residues. This record belongs to a study of blood T cell repertoires in COVID-19. The wider study: The United States, Italy and Spain provided the acute and convalescent COVID-19 samples. From T cells, B-cell-depleted T cells, or PBMCs came the material, which was cDNA or gDNA.

Seattle patient enrollment occurred during active infection, with longitudinal follow-up thereafter. The sequenced sample consisted of peripheral blood. This chain connects TRBV24-1 to TRBJ2-5; the match to TRBD1 covers 7 bases. This sequence was found in a man aged 50-60 years with COVID-19, enrolled during active disease. The chain's CDR3 is CATSGLTQGSLQETQYF. The DNA for the CDR3 is TGTGCCACCAGTGGACTCACACAGGGGTCCCTACAAGAGACCCAGTACTTC.